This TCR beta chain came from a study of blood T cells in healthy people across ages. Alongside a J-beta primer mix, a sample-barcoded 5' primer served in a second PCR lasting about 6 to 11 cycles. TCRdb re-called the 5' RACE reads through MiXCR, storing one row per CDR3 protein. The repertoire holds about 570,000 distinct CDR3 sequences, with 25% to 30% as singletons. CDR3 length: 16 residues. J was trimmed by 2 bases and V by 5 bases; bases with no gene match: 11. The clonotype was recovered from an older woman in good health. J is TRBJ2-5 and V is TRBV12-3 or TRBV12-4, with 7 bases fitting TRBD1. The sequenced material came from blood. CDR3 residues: CASSKQGLRVQETQYF. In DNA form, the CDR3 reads TGTGCCAGCAGTAAACAGGGGTTGAGGGTACAAGAGACCCAGTACTTC.